This is a list of T cell receptor beta chains from one sample in a study of blood T cell repertoires in COVID-19. The table came from immunoSEQ multiplex PCR; TCRdb's copy has only in-frame clones and leaves some out. The table has 30,000 to 40,000 clones, just over 90% seen once; the top ten hold about 0.85%. The sequencing input was peripheral blood. Receptors originate from a male donor with active COVID-19. CDR3s include the opening cysteine and the closing phenylalanine or tryptophan. Each record gives: D gene, J gene, clone size, V gene, CDR3 protein, CDR3 DNA. The D gene is left open where the match is weak. Only some rows state a clone size, as once, few, many or a class for expanded clones.

D: TRBD1
J: TRBJ1-1
size: -
V: TRBV7-2
CDR3: CASSLGTGGAQNTEAFF
DNA: TGTGCCAGCAGCTTAGGGACAGGGGGTGCCCAGAACACTGAAGCTTTCTTT

D: TRBD1
J: TRBJ2-1
size: few
V: TRBV3-1/TRBV3-2
CDR3: CASSQGPTGSKFF
DNA: TGTGCCAGCAGCCAAGGCCCGACAGGGAGTAAGTTCTTC

D: -
J: TRBJ1-1
size: -
V: TRBV19
CDR3: CASVGRENTEAFF
DNA: TGTGCCAGTGTAGGACGGGAAAACACTGAAGCTTTCTTT

D: TRBD2
J: TRBJ2-7
size: once
V: TRBV4-2
CDR3: CASSQGGGAADEQYF
DNA: TGTGCCAGCAGCCAGGGCGGGGGGGCAGCCGACGAGCAGTACTTC

D: TRBD1
J: TRBJ2-2
size: -
V: TRBV7-2
CDR3: CASSARQGRNTGELFF
DNA: TGTGCCAGCAGCGCCCGACAGGGAAGGAACACCGGGGAGCTGTTTTTT

D: -
J: TRBJ1-2
size: -
V: TRBV6-2/TRBV6-3
CDR3: CASSYSREAGNYGYTF
DNA: TGTGCCAGCAGTTACTCGAGGGAGGCAGGGAACTATGGCTACACCTTC

D: TRBD1
J: TRBJ2-5
size: -
V: TRBV6-5
CDR3: CATRQGLRLETQYF
DNA: TGTGCCACCCGACAGGGGCTGCGATTGGAGACCCAGTACTTC

D: -
J: TRBJ1-1
size: -
V: TRBV19
CDR3: CASSDTWNTEAFF
DNA: TGTGCCAGTAGTGACACTTGGAACACTGAAGCTTTCTTT

D: -
J: TRBJ1-3
size: -
V: TRBV5-1
CDR3: CASSPDPQGSGNTIYF
DNA: TGCGCCAGCAGCCCAGATCCGCAGGGCTCTGGAAACACCATATATTTT

D: -
J: TRBJ2-5
size: -
V: TRBV6-6
CDR3: CASSDSGAKETQYF
DNA: TGTGCCAGCAGTGACTCAGGAGCAAAAGAGACCCAGTACTTC

D: -
J: TRBJ1-1
size: once
V: TRBV19
CDR3: CASWSGRMNTEAFF
DNA: TGTGCCAGTTGGTCAGGGCGCATGAACACTGAAGCTTTCTTT

D: -
J: TRBJ1-2
size: -
V: TRBV6-5
CDR3: CASDNRLYYGYTF
DNA: TGTGCCAGCGATAACCGACTCTACTATGGCTACACCTTC